This T cell receptor beta chain was recorded in a study of T cell repertoires in cytomegalovirus infection. This clonotype has at least ten counts. The antigen remains undetermined. Overall study findings and caveats: CMV-specific TCR beta clonotypes restricted by HLA-C dominated the ex vivo response.

Each CDR3 protein gets one entry after TCRdb re-called the reads with MiXCR. The sample records some 150,000 distinct CDR3 sequences, 30% to 40% being singletons. CDR3 length: 12 residues. Germline V gene data show CDR1 as KGHSH and CDR2 as LQKENI. V was trimmed by 2 bases and J by 8 bases, leaving 7 bases between them. This specimen consisted of CD8+ T cells from cultured PBMCs, obtained from culture after CMV antigen stimulation. This TCR was recovered from a human donor in good health (CMV status not recorded). Some clones in this sample may be carry-over from other donors' samples. This rearrangement joins TRBV18 to TRBJ2-1; D gene ambiguous. CDR3 residues: CASSPAWDEQFF. DNA for the CDR3: TGTGCCAGCTCACCAGCCTGGGATGAGCAGTTCTTC. The entire variable domain, with the rest obtained from reference TRBV18 and TRBJ2-1, is as follows: NAGVMQNPRHLVRRRGQEARLRCSPMKGHSHVYWYRQLPEEGLKFMVYLQKENIIDESGMPKERFSAEFPKEGPSILRIQQVVRGDSAAYFCASSPAWDEQFFGPGTRLTVL.